This T cell receptor (beta chain) derives from a study of shared clonotypes between healthy human individuals. Genomic DNA (from each subset) was split evenly across several immunoSEQ plates. The data were produced by immunoSEQ multiplex PCR, yet TCRdb's version contains in-frame clones alone and is incomplete. The table records 450,000 to 500,000 clones, 60% to 85% of them present only once. V was shortened by 9 bases and J by 6 bases, with 18 bases between the two germline ends. This CDR3 has 14 amino acids. The V gene's germline CDR1 is LNHDA and CDR2 SQIVND (reference sequence). The unsorted samples took around 93 million PBMCs to get genomic DNA.

J is TRBJ1-5 and V is TRBV19, with D possibly matching TRBD1 (6 bases). The sample was PBMCs. The sequence was obtained from a woman aged 40 to 49 in good health. Some clones in this sample may be carry-over from other donors' samples. The CDR3 DNA follows: TGTGCCAGCAAAAACAGGGTTTTAAGTCAGCCCCAGCATTTT. Its protein product is CASKNRVLSQPQHF.